Below, one TCR beta chain is given with its context. Trimming removed 10 bases from V and 4 bases from J, with 16 bases in between. Germline CDR1 and CDR2: ENHRY and SYGVKD. This CDR3 is 14 amino acids long. Here immunoSEQ multiplex PCR was the method, and the copy in TCRdb shows in-frame clones only, minus some. The data contain approximately 350,000 clones, 67% of them singletons. The sample is drawn from a study of cytotoxic CD8 clonotypes in ibrutinib-treated CLL. The V call is TRBV10-3, the J call TRBJ1-4; tentative D call: TRBD1 (6 bases). This sequence originates from a human donor with chronic lymphocytic leukemia. The source material was PBMCs, sampled after 36 months of ibrutinib treatment. CDR3 loop: CATKTGSGNEKLFF. DNA for the CDR3: TGTGCCACGAAAACAGGGTCGGGTAATGAAAAACTGTTTTTT.